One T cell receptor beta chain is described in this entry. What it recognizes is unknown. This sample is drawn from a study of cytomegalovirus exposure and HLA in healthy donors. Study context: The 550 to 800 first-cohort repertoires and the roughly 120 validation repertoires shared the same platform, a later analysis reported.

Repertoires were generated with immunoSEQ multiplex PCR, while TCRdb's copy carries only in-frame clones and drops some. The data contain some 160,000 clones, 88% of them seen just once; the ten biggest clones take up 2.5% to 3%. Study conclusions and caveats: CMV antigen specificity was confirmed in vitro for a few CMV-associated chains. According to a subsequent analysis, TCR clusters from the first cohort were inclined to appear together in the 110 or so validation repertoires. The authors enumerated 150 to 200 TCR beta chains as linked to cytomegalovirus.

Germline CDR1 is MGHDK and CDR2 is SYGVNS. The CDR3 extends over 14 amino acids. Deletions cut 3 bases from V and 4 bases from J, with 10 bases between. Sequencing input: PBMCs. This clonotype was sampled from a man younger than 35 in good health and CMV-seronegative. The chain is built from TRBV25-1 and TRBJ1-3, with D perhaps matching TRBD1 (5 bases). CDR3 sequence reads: CASSDTGLGNTIYF. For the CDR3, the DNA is TGTGCCAGCAGTGATACAGGCCTCGGAAACACCATATATTTT.